This paragraph reports one T cell receptor beta chain. Antigen specificity is unknown. The data stem from a study of blood T cells in healthy people across ages. Study-level results: The fall in TCR beta diversity per million T cells was roughly linear with age. Long-lived and aged donors differed, with more naive CD4+ cells and higher diversity in the long-lived.

Then a second PCR, running about 6 to 11 cycles, was carried out with a sample-barcoded 5' primer and a J-beta primer mix. Every individual sample yielded 2.5 million or more paired-end reads (each containing CDR3). In TCRdb, the 5' RACE reads were re-called with MiXCR into one record per CDR3 protein. The sample has about 1.5 million distinct CDR3 sequences, under 55% seen once. The CDR3 is 13 amino acids. Germline CDR1 and CDR2: MNHEY and SVGEGT. Trimming stripped 8 bases from V and 1 base from J, with 11 bases between. This TCR was recovered from a young woman in good health. V gene TRBV6-2 or TRBV6-3 combines with J gene TRBJ2-5; D unclear. The sequenced sample was blood. The CDR3 sequence is CASADNFQETQYF. Written as DNA, the CDR3 is TGTGCCAGCGCCGACAACTTCCAAGAGACCCAGTACTTC.